This section outlines one T cell receptor beta chain sequence together with its context. This sample was included in a study of graft-versus-host responses after intestinal transplantation. Sequencing was performed with immunoSEQ multiplex PCR; in TCRdb, only in-frame clones are kept and a portion is missing. The data contain under 30,000 clones, approximately 85% of them seen just once; the ten biggest clones take up more than 0.9%. CDR3 length: 16 amino acids. The sequencing here drew on PBMCs, taken 450 to 480 days after intestinal transplant. The chain uses TRBV12-1 and TRBJ2-6; TRBD1 is the table's D call and was not checked against the DNA. TRBV12-1 is a pseudogene segment. This TCR was recovered from a human patient who received an intestinal transplant, so some T cells may come from the graft donor. The CDR3: CASPRQANSGANVLTF. The CDR3 bases are TGTGCCAGCCCCAGGCAGGCCAACTCTGGGGCCAACGTCCTGACTTTC.